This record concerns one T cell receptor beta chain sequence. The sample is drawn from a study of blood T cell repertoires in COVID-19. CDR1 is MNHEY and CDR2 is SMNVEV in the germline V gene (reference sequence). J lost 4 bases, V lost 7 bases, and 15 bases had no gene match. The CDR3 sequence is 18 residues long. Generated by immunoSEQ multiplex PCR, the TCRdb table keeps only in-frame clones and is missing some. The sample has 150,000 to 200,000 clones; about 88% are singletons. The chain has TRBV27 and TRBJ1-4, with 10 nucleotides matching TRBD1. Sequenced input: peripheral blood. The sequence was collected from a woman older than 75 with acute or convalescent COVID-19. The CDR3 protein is CASKHGTGVPTVNEKLFF. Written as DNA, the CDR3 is TGTGCCAGCAAACACGGGACAGGGGTCCCAACCGTTAATGAAAAACTGTTTTTT.